This T cell receptor (beta chain) derives from a study of shared clonotypes between healthy human individuals. The overall study: Each donor's CD8 memory used one plate, CD8 naive two, each CD4 subset three.

Overall study results and limits: At large depth, rarefaction still showed sorted-subset sequencing to be incomplete.

In germline, CDR1 is SGHRS, CDR2 YFSETQ. The trim removed 0 bases at V and 2 bases at J, leaving 4 bases unmatched. There are 15 residues in the CDR3. This clone occurred a few times. Its antigen is still unknown. Libraries were prepared by immunoSEQ multiplex PCR; TCRdb keeps only in-frame clonotypes and omits some of them. Of approximately 980,000 clones in the sample, more than 75% were seen once. The TCR sequence derives from a man younger than 35 in good health. The material sequenced was memory CD4+ T cells sorted from blood. The sample's subset: CD45RA-negative fraction. This chain connects TRBV5-1 to TRBJ2-5; 7 bases are a match to TRBD1. CDR3 sequence reads: CASSLELTGQETQYF. CDR3 coding DNA: TGCGCCAGCAGCTTGGAGCTGACAGGGCAAGAGACCCAGTACTTC.